Shown below are 10 T cell receptor beta chains from a single sample sequenced in a study of CD8 T cells in ankylosing spondylitis. In TCRdb, the 5' RACE reads were re-called with MiXCR into one record per CDR3 protein. Of about 340,000 distinct CDR3 sequences in the sample, roughly 14% were seen once. The sample taken for sequencing was blood, either unsorted or a sorted T cell fraction (not recorded which). The receptors shown here come from a male donor with ankylosing spondylitis or in good health (not recorded which).

This clonotype was picked up many times. The J gene is TRBJ2-7, the V gene TRBV10-3; perhaps TRBD2 as D (5 bases). The CDR3 loop spans 13 amino acids. Looked up from germline, CDR1 is ENHRY and CDR2 is SYGVKD. Trimming took off 8 bases at V and 0 bases at J, with 11 bases between the two ends. The CDR3 is CAIRGTSSYEQYF. The DNA for the CDR3 is TGTGCCATCCGGGGTACTAGCTCCTACGAGCAGTACTTC.

This clonotype was detected a few times. CDR3 bases: TGTGCCAGCAGGCCGGGACAGTCCTACGAGCAGTACTTC. As protein: CASRPGQSYEQYF. The rearrangement joins TRBV6-2 or TRBV6-3 to TRBJ2-7; 7 nucleotides align to TRBD1. From germline, CDR1 is MNHEY and CDR2 SVGEGT. The CDR3 contains 13 residues. With 6 bases clipped from V and 1 base from J, the junction kept 3 bases outside the gene matches.

This clonotype showed up just a few times. V and J are TRBV5-4 and TRBJ2-5; 7 positions match TRBD1. This CDR3 has 15 amino acids. The germline V gene encodes CDR1 SGHNT and CDR2 YYREEE (reference sequence). The J segment lost 5 bases and the V segment lost 4 bases, leaving 11 bases of the junction unmatched. The CDR3 region has the DNA TGTGCCAGCAGCCCGACAGGGAATCGTAAGGAGACCCAGTACTTC. Translated, it gives CASSPTGNRKETQYF.

The rearrangement links TRBV14 to TRBJ1-1; TRBD1 is a possible D gene (6 bases). Germline lookup yields CDR1 SGHDN and CDR2 FVKESK. Trimming left V 1 base short and J 1 base short, with 10 bases between. The CDR3 loop spans 15 amino acids. CDR3 sequence: CASSQAQGRNTEAFF. DNA of the CDR3: TGTGCCAGCAGCCAAGCACAGGGAAGGAACACTGAAGCTTTCTTT.

This clonotype was observed a few times. The rearrangement uses TRBV3-1 and TRBJ1-1; D remains ambiguous. The V end lost 4 bases, the J end lost 11 bases, and 11 bases lay between the germline ends. The CDR3 loop spans 11 amino acids. The germline V gene has CDR1 LGHDT and CDR2 YNNKEL (reference sequence). DNA of the CDR3: TGTGCCAGCAGCCGAATGGACCGCGCTTTCTTT. Its protein product is CASSRMDRAFF.

The rearrangement joins TRBV4-1 to TRBJ1-1; D remains unclear. The V gene lost 4 bases and the J gene lost 1 base, with 13 bases spanning the gap. Germline V CDR1 and CDR2: MGHRA, YSYEKL. The CDR3 covers 15 residues. CDR3 DNA sequence: TGCGCCAGCAGCCGACCCGCCTCGGGGAACACTGAAGCTTTCTTT. Protein product: CASSRPASGNTEAFF.

This chain links TRBV5-1 with TRBJ2-4; tentatively, D is TRBD1 or TRBD2 (7 bases each). The CDR3 spans 17 residues. Germline V lookup: CDR1 SGHRS, CDR2 YFSETQ. V was trimmed by 0 bases and J by 0 bases, leaving 13 bases between them. The chain's CDR3 is CASSLARGGLAKNIQYF. CDR3 DNA sequence: TGCGCCAGCAGCTTGGCCAGGGGGGGATTAGCCAAAAACATTCAGTACTTC.

The V gene is TRBV9, the J gene TRBJ2-5, with a possible D match to TRBD2 (6 bases). Germline CDR1 is SGDLS and CDR2 is YYNGEE. The CDR3 runs 17 residues. V lost 1 base to trimming and J lost 2 bases, with 18 bases between them. The CDR3 DNA follows: TGTGCCAGCAGCGTATCGGAAGGGACTTTAATACAAGAGACCCAGTACTTC. Its protein product is CASSVSEGTLIQETQYF.

V is TRBV7-8 and J is TRBJ1-5; 8 positions match TRBD1. J was trimmed by 6 bases and V by 5 bases; bases with no gene match: 6. CDR3 length equals 14 residues. CDR1 and CDR2 (germline): SGHVS, FQNEAQ. CDR3 sequence: CASSQTGGLQPQHF. The CDR3 DNA reads as TGTGCCAGCAGCCAAACAGGGGGACTTCAGCCCCAGCATTTT.

The CDR3 nucleotides read TGTGCCAGCAGCCCCTATAGCGGGGGGTATCGCGAGCAGTACTTC. It specifies CASSPYSGGYREQYF. This chain connects TRBV3-1 to TRBJ2-7, with 10 bases that match TRBD2. The CDR3 totals 15 residues. Germline V gives CDR1 LGHDT, CDR2 YNNKEL (reference sequence). V lost 4 bases and J lost 6; bases outside the gene matches: 9.